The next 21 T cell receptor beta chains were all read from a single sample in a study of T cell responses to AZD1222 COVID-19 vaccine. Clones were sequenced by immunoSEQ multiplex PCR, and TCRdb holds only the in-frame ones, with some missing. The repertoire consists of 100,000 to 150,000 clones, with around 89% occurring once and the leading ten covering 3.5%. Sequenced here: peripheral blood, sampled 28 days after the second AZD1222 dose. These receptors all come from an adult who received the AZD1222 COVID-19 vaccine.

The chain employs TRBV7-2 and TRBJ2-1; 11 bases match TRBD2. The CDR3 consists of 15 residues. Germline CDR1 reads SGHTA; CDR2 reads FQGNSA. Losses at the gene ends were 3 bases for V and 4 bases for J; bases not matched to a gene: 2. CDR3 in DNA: TGTGCCAGCAGCTTGGGACTAGCGGAGTACAATGAGCAGTTCTTC. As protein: CASSLGLAEYNEQFF.

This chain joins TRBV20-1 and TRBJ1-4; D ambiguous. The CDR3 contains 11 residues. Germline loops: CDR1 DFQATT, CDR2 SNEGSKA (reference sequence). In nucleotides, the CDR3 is TGCAGACTGGGCACTAATGAAAAACTGTTTTTT. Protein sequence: CRLGTNEKLFF.

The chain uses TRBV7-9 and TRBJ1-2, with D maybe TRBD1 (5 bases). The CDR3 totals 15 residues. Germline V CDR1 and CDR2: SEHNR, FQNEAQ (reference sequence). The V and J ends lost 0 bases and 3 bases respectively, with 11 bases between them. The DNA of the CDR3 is TGTGCCAGCAGCTTAGCGCTCCCACAGGACTATGGCTACACCTTC. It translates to CASSLALPQDYGYTF.

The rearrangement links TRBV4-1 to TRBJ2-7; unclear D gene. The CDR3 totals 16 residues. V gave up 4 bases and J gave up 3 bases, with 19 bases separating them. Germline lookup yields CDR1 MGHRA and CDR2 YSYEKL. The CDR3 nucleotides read TGCGCCAGCAGCCCTCTATCACTGGGCAGGAGCTACGAGCAGTACTTC. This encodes CASSPLSLGRSYEQYF.

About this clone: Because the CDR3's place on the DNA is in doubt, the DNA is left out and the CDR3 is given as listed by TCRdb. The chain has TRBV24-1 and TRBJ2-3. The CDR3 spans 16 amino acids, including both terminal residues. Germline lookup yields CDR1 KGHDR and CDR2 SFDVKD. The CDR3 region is CATSDFGSGGPDTQYF.

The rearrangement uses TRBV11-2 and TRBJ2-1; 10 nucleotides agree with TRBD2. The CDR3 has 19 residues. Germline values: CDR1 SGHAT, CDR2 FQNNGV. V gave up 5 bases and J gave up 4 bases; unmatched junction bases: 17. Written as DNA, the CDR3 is TGTGCCAGCAGCACGCGCGGGCCTACTAGCGGGAAATTGTACAATGAGCAGTTCTTC. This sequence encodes CASSTRGPTSGKLYNEQFF.

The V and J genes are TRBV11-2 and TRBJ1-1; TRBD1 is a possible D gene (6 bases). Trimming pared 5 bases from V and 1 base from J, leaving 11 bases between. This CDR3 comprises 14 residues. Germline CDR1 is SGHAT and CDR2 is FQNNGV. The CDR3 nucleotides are TGTGCCAGCAGCCCGGGGGGGCGGAACACTGAAGCTTTCTTT. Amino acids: CASSPGGRNTEAFF.

The CDR3 region is CASSRRVATEAFF. The CDR3 coding sequence is TGTGCCAGCAGCCGACGTGTTGCCACTGAAGCTTTCTTT. V is TRBV13 and J is TRBJ1-1; no definite D call. V was trimmed by 5 bases and J by 4 bases, leaving 11 bases between them. Germline V CDR1 and CDR2: PRHDT, FYEKMQ (reference sequence). The CDR3 spans 13 residues.

The CDR3 here is CASRPGEWGEAFF. DNA for the CDR3: TGTGCCAGCAGGCCAGGGGAGTGGGGTGAAGCTTTCTTT. The J gene is TRBJ1-1, the V gene TRBV7-3; tentative D call: TRBD1 (6 bases). The length of the CDR3 is 13 residues. The germline CDR1 and CDR2 sequences are SGHTA and FQGTGA. The V end was cut by 6 bases, the J end by 7 bases, with 15 bases between.

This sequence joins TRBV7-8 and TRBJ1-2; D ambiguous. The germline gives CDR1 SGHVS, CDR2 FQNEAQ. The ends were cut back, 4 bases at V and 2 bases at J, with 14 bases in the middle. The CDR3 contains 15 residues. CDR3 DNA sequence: TGTGCCAGCAGCTATGGACGGACTGACAACTATGGCTACACCTTC. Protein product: CASSYGRTDNYGYTF.

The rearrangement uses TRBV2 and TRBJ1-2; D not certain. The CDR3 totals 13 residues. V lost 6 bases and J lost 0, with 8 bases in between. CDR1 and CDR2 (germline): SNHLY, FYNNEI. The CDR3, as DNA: TGTGCCAGCAGGGCCGGGTCTAACTATGGCTACACCTTC. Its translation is CASRAGSNYGYTF.

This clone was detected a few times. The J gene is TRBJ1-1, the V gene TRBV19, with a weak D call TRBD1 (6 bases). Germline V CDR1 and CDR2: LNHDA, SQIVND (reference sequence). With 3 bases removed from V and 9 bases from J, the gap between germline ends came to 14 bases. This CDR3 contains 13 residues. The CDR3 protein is CASSIVGTFQAFF. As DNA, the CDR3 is TGTGCCAGTAGTATCGTCGGGACATTCCAAGCTTTCTTT.

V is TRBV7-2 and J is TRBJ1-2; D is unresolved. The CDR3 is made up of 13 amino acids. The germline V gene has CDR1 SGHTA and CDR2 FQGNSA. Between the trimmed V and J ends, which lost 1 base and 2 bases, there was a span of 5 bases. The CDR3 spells CASSLGGNYGYTF. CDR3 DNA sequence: TGTGCCAGCAGCTTAGGAGGGAACTATGGCTACACCTTC.

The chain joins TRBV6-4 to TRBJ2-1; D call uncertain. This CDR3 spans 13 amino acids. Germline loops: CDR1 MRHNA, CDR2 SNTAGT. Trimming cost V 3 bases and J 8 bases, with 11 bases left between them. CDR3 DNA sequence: TGTGCCAGCAGTGATGGGCCCCTGTATGAGCAGTTCTTC. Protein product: CASSDGPLYEQFF.

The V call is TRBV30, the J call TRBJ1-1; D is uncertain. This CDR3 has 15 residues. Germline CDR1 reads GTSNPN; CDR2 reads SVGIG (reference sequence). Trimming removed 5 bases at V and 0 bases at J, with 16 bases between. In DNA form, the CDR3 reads TGTGCCTGGGGTTACAGCCTAAACATGAACACTGAAGCTTTCTTT. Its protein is CAWGYSLNMNTEAFF.

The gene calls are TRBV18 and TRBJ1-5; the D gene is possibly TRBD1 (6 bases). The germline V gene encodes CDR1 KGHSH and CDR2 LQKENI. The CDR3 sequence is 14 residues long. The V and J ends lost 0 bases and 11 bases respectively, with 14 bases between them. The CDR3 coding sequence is TGTGCCAGCTCACCACCGGGGGGGCAATTGGCCCAGCATTTT. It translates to CASSPPGGQLAQHF.

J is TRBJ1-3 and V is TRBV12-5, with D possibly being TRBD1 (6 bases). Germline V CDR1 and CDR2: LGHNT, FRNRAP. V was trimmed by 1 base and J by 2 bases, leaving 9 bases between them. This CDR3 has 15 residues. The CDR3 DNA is TGTGCTAGTGGTTTGGGGGACAAACCTGGAAACACCATATATTTT. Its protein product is CASGLGDKPGNTIYF.

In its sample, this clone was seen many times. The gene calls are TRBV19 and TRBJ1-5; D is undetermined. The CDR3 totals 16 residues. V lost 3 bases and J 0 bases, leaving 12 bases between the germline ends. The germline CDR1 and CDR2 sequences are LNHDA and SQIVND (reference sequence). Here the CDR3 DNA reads TGTGCCAGTAGTATCGGGTCCGCTTCTAGCAATCAGCCCCAGCATTTT. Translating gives CASSIGSASSNQPQHF.

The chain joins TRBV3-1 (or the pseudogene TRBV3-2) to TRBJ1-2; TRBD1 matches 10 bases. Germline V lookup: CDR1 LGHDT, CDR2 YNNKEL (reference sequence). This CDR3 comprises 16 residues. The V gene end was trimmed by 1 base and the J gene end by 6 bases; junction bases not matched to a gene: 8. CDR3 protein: CASSQGGGTGVDGYTF. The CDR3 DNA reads TGTGCCAGCAGCCAAGGAGGGGGGACAGGGGTGGATGGCTACACCTTC.

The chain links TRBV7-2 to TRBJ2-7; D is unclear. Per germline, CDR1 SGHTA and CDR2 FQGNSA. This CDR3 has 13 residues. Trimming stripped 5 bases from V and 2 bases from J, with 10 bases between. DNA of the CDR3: TGTGCCAGCAGCCAACCCCGGGCCTACGAGCAGTACTTC. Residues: CASSQPRAYEQYF.

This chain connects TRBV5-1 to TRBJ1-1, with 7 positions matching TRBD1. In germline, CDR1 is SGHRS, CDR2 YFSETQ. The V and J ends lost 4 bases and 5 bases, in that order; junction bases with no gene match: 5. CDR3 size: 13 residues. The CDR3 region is CASSLDRVTEAFF. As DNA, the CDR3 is TGCGCCAGCAGCCTCGACAGGGTTACTGAAGCTTTCTTT.